Each of the 12 T cell receptor beta chains below was sequenced from the same sample in a study of blood T cell repertoires in COVID-19. Profiling relied on immunoSEQ multiplex PCR, and the TCRdb table lists in-frame clones only, not all of them. The table shows fewer than 350,000 clones, with 88% occurring only once. Sequenced input: PBMCs or T cells enriched from blood (not recorded which). The receptors derive from a woman aged 25 to 39 who had been exposed to COVID-19.

The chain employs TRBV3-1 (or the pseudogene TRBV3-2) and TRBJ1-4; possibly TRBD1 for D (5 bases). The CDR3 sequence is 15 residues long. V lost 4 bases and J 4 bases, leaving 13 bases between the germline ends. From germline, CDR1 is LGHDT and CDR2 YNNKEL (reference sequence). CDR3 coding DNA: TGTGCCAGCAGCCTCCCGGGACTGCATAATGAAAAACTGTTTTTT. Its protein product is CASSLPGLHNEKLFF.

The rearrangement joins TRBV5-5 to TRBJ2-5; TRBD1 might be the D (5 bases). Germline lookup yields CDR1 SGHKS and CDR2 YYEKEE (reference sequence). Trimming left V 2 bases short and J 2 bases short, with 13 bases between. The CDR3 runs 15 residues. Written as DNA, the CDR3 is TGTGCCAGCAGCTTAACTCGGACAATGCAAGAGACCCAGTACTTC. Its translation is CASSLTRTMQETQYF.

The chain employs TRBV25-1 and TRBJ1-1, with a weak D call TRBD1 (5 bases). The CDR3 has 13 amino acids. V was shortened by 7 bases and J by 0 bases, with 9 bases between the two germline ends. Per germline, CDR1 MGHDK and CDR2 SYGVNS. CDR3 in DNA: TGTGCCAGCATGGGGCTCCTGAACACTGAAGCTTTCTTT. Translating gives CASMGLLNTEAFF.

V gene TRBV5-1 combines with J gene TRBJ2-7; TRBD1 might be the D (6 bases). This CDR3 has 14 amino acids. CDR1 is SGHRS and CDR2 is YFSETQ in the germline V gene. Trimming removed 4 bases at V and 2 bases at J, with 13 bases between. The CDR3 DNA sequence: TGCGCCAGCAGCGCAGCGACAGGTACCTACGAGCAGTACTTC. Its protein product is CASSAATGTYEQYF. The whole variable domain, filled in from reference TRBV5-1 and TRBJ2-7, reads KAGVTQTPRYLIKTRGQQVTLSCSPISGHRSVSWYQQTPGQGLQFLFEYFSETQRNKGNFPGRFSGRQFSNSRSEMNVSTLELGDSALYLCASSAATGTYEQYFGPGTRLTVT.

V is TRBV5-5 and J is TRBJ1-6, with TRBD1 matching 10 bases. The CDR3 totals 17 residues. Trimming at V came to 3 bases and at J to 7 bases, leaving 10 bases not matched to a gene. The V gene's germline CDR1 is SGHKS and CDR2 YYEKEE (reference sequence). The CDR3 DNA reads as TGTGCCAGCAGCTCCGGGACAGGGGCCGGAGGGAATTCACCCCTCCACTTT. Encoded protein: CASSSGTGAGGNSPLHF.

The rearrangement links TRBV27 to TRBJ2-5, with 14 bases aligning to TRBD2. Trimming removed 5 bases from V and 1 base from J; junction bases left unmatched: 9. The CDR3 spans 18 residues. The germline CDR1 and CDR2 sequences are MNHEY and SMNVEV (reference sequence). CDR3 amino acids: CASSPLGLAGGSQETQYF. Written as DNA, the CDR3 is TGTGCCAGCAGTCCCCTTGGACTAGCGGGAGGAAGCCAAGAGACCCAGTACTTC.

This clone was counted once. The chain links TRBV5-6 to TRBJ2-7; 9 nucleotides line up with TRBD1. In germline, CDR1 is SGHDT, CDR2 YYEEEE. V lost 6 bases and J lost 5; bases outside the gene matches: 15. CDR3 length: 16 amino acids. CDR3: CASIRTGDRAWNEQYF. The CDR3 coding sequence is TGTGCCAGCATCCGAACCGGGGACAGGGCTTGGAACGAGCAGTACTTC.

The chain links TRBV7-2 to TRBJ2-1; unclear D gene. The CDR3 contains 12 residues. V was clipped by 5 bases and J by 7 bases, with 9 bases between them. Looked up from germline, CDR1 is SGHTA and CDR2 is FQGNSA. The CDR3 DNA is TGTGCCAGCAGCCCCTTAGCAAATGAGCAGTTCTTC. Translation: CASSPLANEQFF. Together with reference TRBV7-2 and TRBJ2-1, the CDR3 gives the full variable domain: GAGVSQSPSNKVTEKGKDVELRCDPISGHTALYWYRQSLGQGLEFLIYFQGNSAPDKSGLPSDRFSAERTGGSVSTLTIQRTQQEDSAVYLCASSPLANEQFFGPGTRLTVL.

The chain carries TRBV11-3 and TRBJ2-7, with 8 bases fitting TRBD1. Germline assignment: CDR1 SGHNT and CDR2 YENEEA. The CDR3 contains 14 residues. V was clipped by 8 bases and J by 3 bases; unmatched bases: 9. CDR3 protein: CASARTGSNYEQYF. In DNA, the CDR3 is TGTGCCAGCGCAAGGACAGGGTCCAACTACGAGCAGTACTTC.

V gene TRBV7-9 combines with J gene TRBJ2-5; the match to TRBD1 covers 10 bases. V trimming: 1 base; J trimming: 2 bases; junction bases outside the gene matches: 1. The CDR3 runs to 15 residues. Germline CDR1 is SEHNR and CDR2 is FQNEAQ (reference sequence). The CDR3 spells CASSLEDRGQETQYF. The CDR3 DNA follows: TGTGCCAGCAGCTTAGAGGACAGGGGGCAAGAGACCCAGTACTTC.

The J gene is TRBJ2-1, the V gene TRBV5-8, with 7 bases fitting TRBD2. The CDR3 has 14 amino acids. Losses at the gene ends were 6 bases for V and 10 bases for J; bases not matched to a gene: 13. Germline V gives CDR1 SGHTS, CDR2 YDEGEE. Here the CDR3 DNA reads TGTGCCAGCACATCCCGTCAAGAACTAGCGGAGCAGTTCTTC. Translation: CASTSRQELAEQFF.

The count of this clone is one. The chain recombines TRBV7-3 with TRBJ1-1; 9 nucleotides align to TRBD1. Germline trimming cut 5 bases from V and 5 bases from J; bases unmatched to any gene: 9. The CDR3 extends over 15 amino acids. Germline loops: CDR1 SGHTA, CDR2 FQGTGA. CDR3 DNA sequence: TGTGCCAGCAGCCAGTCCGGGACAGGGCTAACTGAAGCTTTCTTT. Translation gives CASSQSGTGLTEAFF.